The 28 T cell receptor beta chains given below trace back to one sample, sequenced in a study of cytomegalovirus exposure and HLA in healthy donors. The PCR had 60 Vbeta and 13 Jbeta primers. Assay: immunoSEQ multiplex PCR; the TCRdb copy retains only in-frame clones and omits some. The sample consists of some 110,000 clones, 66% of them appearing once. The sequenced material came from PBMCs. The receptors here all came from a man between 18 and 29 years old in good health and CMV-seronegative.

The chain employs TRBV6-5 and TRBJ2-1; 8 bases fit TRBD2. Trimming at V came to 9 bases and at J to 0 bases, leaving 7 bases not matched to a gene. From germline, CDR1 is MNHEY and CDR2 SVGAGI. CDR3 length: 15 amino acids. The CDR3 DNA follows: TGTGCCAGTTTTAGCGGGGCTAGCTCCTACAATGAGCAGTTCTTC. Translating gives CASFSGASSYNEQFF.

The J gene is TRBJ2-1, the V gene TRBV7-9; tentatively, D is TRBD2 (6 bases). The CDR3 totals 15 residues. Trimming removed 1 base from V and 12 bases from J, with 19 bases in between. Looked up from germline, CDR1 is SEHNR and CDR2 is FQNEAQ (reference sequence). The CDR3: CASSLEGSGSGGQFF. The CDR3 DNA sequence: TGTGCCAGCAGCTTAGAGGGTAGCGGCTCCGGCGGGCAGTTCTTC. The full variable domain, with the rest looked up from reference TRBV7-9 and TRBJ2-1, is DTGVSQNPRHKITKRGQNVTFRCDPISEHNRLYWYRQTLGQGPEFLTYFQNEAQLEKSRLLSDRFSAERPKGSFSTLEIQRTEQGDSAMYLCASSLEGSGSGGQFFGPGTRLTVL.

The gene calls are TRBV7-8 and TRBJ1-5; TRBD1 aligns across 8 bases. CDR1 is SGHVS, CDR2 FQNEAQ, per germline. The CDR3 loop spans 14 amino acids. After removal of 5 bases from V and 11 bases from J, the junction contained 11 bases not matched to a gene. The CDR3 reads CASSPGQAWGAQHF. In DNA form, the CDR3 reads TGTGCCAGCAGCCCGGGACAGGCGTGGGGGGCCCAGCATTTT. Combining the CDR3 with reference TRBV7-8 and TRBJ1-5 gives the whole variable domain GAGVSQSPRYKVAKRGQDVALRCDPISGHVSLFWYQQALGQGPEFLTYFQNEAQLDKSGLPSDRFFAERPEGSVSTLKIQRTQQEDSAVYLCASSPGQAWGAQHFGDGTRLSIL.

This clone came up a few times. V usage is TRBV27 and J usage is TRBJ2-2, with D perhaps matching TRBD1 (6 bases). Trimming stripped 4 bases from V and 5 bases from J, with 17 bases between. Germline loops: CDR1 MNHEY, CDR2 SMNVEV (reference sequence). The CDR3 covers 16 residues. DNA for the CDR3: TGTGCCAGCAGTTCGCCAGGGGAGAAAAGGACCGGGGAGCTGTTTTTT. Translating gives CASSSPGEKRTGELFF.

V is TRBV5-1 and J is TRBJ2-1; D is unclear. The CDR3 length is 15 residues. Germline V gives CDR1 SGHRS, CDR2 YFSETQ. V lost 4 bases, J lost 5 bases, and 16 bases lay in between. The CDR3 here is CASSVDTTPNNEQFF. The CDR3, as DNA: TGCGCCAGCAGCGTTGACACAACTCCCAACAATGAGCAGTTCTTC.

CDR3 DNA sequence: TGTGCCAGCAGTGAAGCGCGTGGGCCCGGGGAGCTGTTTTTT. Translated, it gives CASSEARGPGELFF. The chain joins TRBV2 to TRBJ2-2; D is unclear. This CDR3 comprises 14 residues. CDR1 is SNHLY and CDR2 is FYNNEI in the germline V gene. V lost 0 bases to trimming and J lost 6 bases, with 8 bases between them.

This clone was observed a handful of times. The chain uses TRBV18 and TRBJ2-1, with 7 bases identical to TRBD1. V trimming: 3 bases; J trimming: 4 bases; junction bases outside the gene matches: 9. The CDR3 consists of 16 residues. Germline V gene data show CDR1 as KGHSH and CDR2 as LQKENI. The CDR3 protein is CASSPTGQRNYNEQFF. In DNA form, the CDR3 reads TGTGCCAGCTCACCGACGGGACAGCGGAATTACAATGAGCAGTTCTTC.

The table lists this clone with a few counts. The J gene is TRBJ1-4, the V gene TRBV2, with D hard to call. This CDR3 has 14 residues. The germline CDR1 and CDR2 sequences are SNHLY and FYNNEI. The ends were cut back, 0 bases at V and 7 bases at J, with 9 bases in the middle. CDR3 region: CASSEALRGEKLFF. Here the CDR3 DNA reads TGTGCCAGCAGTGAAGCGCTTCGGGGTGAAAAACTGTTTTTT.

The V and J genes are TRBV27 and TRBJ2-7; tentative D call: TRBD2 (6 bases). This CDR3 has 11 amino acids. Trimming shortened V by 6 bases and J by 3 bases, and 6 bases separated the two germline ends. Germline V gene lookup returns CDR1 MNHEY and CDR2 SMNVEV (reference sequence). CDR3 nucleotide sequence: TGTGCCAGCAGGGGAGGCTACGAGCAGTACTTC. Its protein product is CASRGGYEQYF.

CDR3 coding DNA: TGTGCCAGCTCACCACAGGTAGCCCGCTCCTACGAGCAGTACTTC. It specifies CASSPQVARSYEQYF. This chain connects TRBV18 to TRBJ2-7; D is unresolved. The germline V and J ends were trimmed by 1 base and 0 bases, with 10 bases remaining between them. The CDR3 spans 15 residues. Per the germline V gene, CDR1 is KGHSH and CDR2 is LQKENI. The variable domain in full, completed from reference TRBV18 and TRBJ2-7, reads NAGVMQNPRHLVRRRGQEARLRCSPMKGHSHVYWYRQLPEEGLKFMVYLQKENIIDESGMPKERFSAEFPKEGPSILRIQQVVRGDSAAYFCASSPQVARSYEQYFGPGTRLTVT.

The chain recombines TRBV30 with TRBJ1-5; D ambiguous. CDR3 length: 15 amino acids. Trimming took off 1 base at V and 5 bases at J, with 15 bases between the two ends. The germline V gene encodes CDR1 GTSNPN and CDR2 SVGIG (reference sequence). CDR3 nucleotide sequence: TGTGCCTGGAGTGGTCCGAGGACTCAAGATCAGCCCCAGCATTTT. Protein product: CAWSGPRTQDQPQHF.

The chain couples TRBV30 to TRBJ2-3; TRBD1 agrees at 7 bases. This CDR3 contains 14 residues. With V trimmed by 5 bases and J by 6 bases, 11 bases remained unmatched. The germline V gene has CDR1 GTSNPN and CDR2 SVGIG (reference sequence). DNA of the CDR3: TGTGCCTGGTCTGGGACAGCGCTAGTCGATACGCAGTATTTT. Its translation is CAWSGTALVDTQYF.

This chain joins TRBV6-1 and TRBJ2-5; 9 bases are shared with TRBD1. The J call is in doubt because the DNA end fits TRBJ2-7 better. Germline CDR1 MNHNS, CDR2 SASEGT. This CDR3 is built from 15 residues. CDR3 DNA: TGTGCCAGCAGTGGGGGGACAGGGCTGGCCTACGAGCAGTACTTC. This translates into CASSGGTGLAYEQYF.

This chain links TRBV13 with TRBJ2-1, with TRBD2 matching 12 bases. J was trimmed by 1 base and V by 5 bases; bases with no gene match: 15. The CDR3 extends over 20 amino acids. Germline values: CDR1 PRHDT, CDR2 FYEKMQ (reference sequence). The CDR3 reads CASSRYQTSGGFRSYNEQFF. The CDR3 DNA reads TGTGCCAGCAGCCGATACCAGACTAGCGGGGGTTTTAGGTCCTACAATGAGCAGTTCTTC.

The rearrangement uses TRBV6-5 and TRBJ1-2, with a tentative D call TRBD1 (5 bases). The V gene's germline CDR1 is MNHEY and CDR2 SVGAGI. This CDR3 region has 15 residues. Trimming removed 8 bases at V and 5 bases at J, with 21 bases between. The CDR3: CASATSPGRAYGYTF. The CDR3, as DNA: TGTGCCAGCGCCACCTCTCCGGGCAGGGCGTATGGCTACACCTTC.

CDR3 in DNA: TGTGCCAGCAGCAGAGGGGGACAGGGGGCAGGTTATGGCTACACCTTC. This sequence encodes CASSRGGQGAGYGYTF. J is TRBJ1-2 and V is TRBV21-1; TRBD1, the D gene given by the table, was not confirmed from the DNA. TRBV21-1 is listed as a pseudogene. The CDR3 runs to 16 residues.

This clone has just a few counts. The V and J genes are TRBV4-3 and TRBJ2-2; D not resolved. The ends were cut back, 0 bases at V and 4 bases at J, with 9 bases in the middle. Germline V gives CDR1 LGHNA, CDR2 YSLEER. The CDR3 consists of 15 residues. In DNA form, the CDR3 reads TGCGCCAGCAGCCAAGATCGATTTAGCACCGGGGAGCTGTTTTTT. This encodes CASSQDRFSTGELFF.

The chain employs TRBV10-1 and TRBJ2-7; 7 bases map to TRBD1. Germline V gene sequence: CDR1 WNHNN, CDR2 SYGVQD (reference sequence). This CDR3 is built from 12 residues. V lost 4 bases to trimming and J lost 10 bases; unmatched junction nucleotides: 7. In nucleotides, the CDR3 is TGCGCCAGCAGTGTGGCCAGGGGGTTTCAGTACTTC. Protein sequence: CASSVARGFQYF.

The rearrangement links TRBV5-4 to TRBJ2-7, with 8 bases lining up with TRBD1. This CDR3 comprises 15 residues. Trimming took 4 bases from V and 4 from J; bases not matched to a gene: 10. Germline CDR1 reads SGHNT; CDR2 reads YYREEE (reference sequence). In DNA form, the CDR3 reads TGTGCCAGCAGCAGCCAGGGGGCGGGGAGGTACGAGCAGTACTTC. Protein product: CASSSQGAGRYEQYF.

V and J are TRBV4-2 and TRBJ2-1; 10 nucleotides line up with TRBD2. This CDR3 has 19 amino acids. Losses at the gene ends were 0 bases for V and 2 bases for J; bases not matched to a gene: 10. Germline V gene lookup returns CDR1 LGHNA and CDR2 YNFKEQ. CDR3 in amino acids: CASSQERTSGNPAYNEQFF. CDR3 sequence (DNA): TGTGCCAGCAGCCAAGAGAGAACTAGCGGGAACCCCGCCTACAATGAGCAGTTCTTC.

This clone turned up a few times. This chain links TRBV6-1 with TRBJ2-3, with D uncertain. V shed 8 bases and J shed 0 bases, with 3 bases lying between them. The CDR3 runs 11 residues. Germline lookup yields CDR1 MNHNS and CDR2 SASEGT. Here the CDR3 DNA reads TGTGCCAGCTCTAGCACAGATACGCAGTATTTT. It is translated as CASSSTDTQYF.

This clone has a handful of counts. This chain joins TRBV28 and TRBJ2-3, with D possibly matching TRBD1 (5 bases). The germline V and J ends were trimmed by 6 bases and 0 bases, with 13 bases remaining between them. This CDR3 has 15 amino acids. CDR1 MDHEN and CDR2 SYDVKM come from the germline V gene. In DNA form, the CDR3 reads TGTGCCAGCAGCCTGACAGTCTCTAGCACAGATACGCAGTATTTT. It yields the protein CASSLTVSSTDTQYF.

This clone is a singleton in its sample. V and J are TRBV14 and TRBJ2-1; TRBD1 might be the D (6 bases). V lost 0 bases and J 15 bases, leaving 15 bases between the germline ends. In germline, CDR1 is SGHDN, CDR2 FVKESK. The CDR3 is 13 amino acids. DNA for the CDR3: TGTGCCAGCAGCCAAGATCCCGCAGGGGTAGGGTTCTTC. The encoded protein is CASSQDPAGVGFF.

The sample holds a few counts of this clone. This chain uses TRBV25-1 with TRBJ2-3, with 10 bases fitting TRBD1. The germline CDR1 and CDR2 sequences are MGHDK and SYGVNS. The CDR3 sequence is 14 residues long. V was pared by 8 bases and J by 5 bases, with 7 bases of the junction left unmatched. CDR3 nucleotide sequence: TGTGCCAGCGGAGACAGGGGGCGACTAGATACGCAGTATTTT. This gives the protein CASGDRGRLDTQYF.

The chain has TRBV28 and TRBJ1-2, with 9 nucleotides matching TRBD1. In germline, CDR1 is MDHEN, CDR2 SYDVKM. The CDR3 runs 15 residues. With 3 bases clipped from V and 7 bases from J, the junction kept 9 bases outside the gene matches. CDR3 sequence (DNA): TGTGCCAGCAGTTTGGGGGACAGGGCCGGCCGTGGCTACACCTTC. This sequence encodes CASSLGDRAGRGYTF.

The genes are TRBV7-9 and TRBJ1-1; a weak D match, TRBD1 (5 bases). The CDR3 length is 13 residues. V lost 4 bases and J lost 4, with 10 bases in between. The germline gives CDR1 SEHNR, CDR2 FQNEAQ (reference sequence). DNA for the CDR3: TGTGCCAGCAGCTCCCGCGGGGGCACTGAAGCTTTCTTT. Translating it yields CASSSRGGTEAFF. Full variable domain (rest looked up from reference TRBV7-9 and TRBJ1-1): DTGVSQNPRHKITKRGQNVTFRCDPISEHNRLYWYRQTLGQGPEFLTYFQNEAQLEKSRLLSDRFSAERPKGSFSTLEIQRTEQGDSAMYLCASSSRGGTEAFFGQGTRLTVV.

V and J are TRBV29-1 and TRBJ2-7; 7 nucleotides line up with TRBD2. The germline V gene encodes CDR1 SQVTM and CDR2 ANQGSEA. Unmatched junction bases numbered 8, after V lost 6 bases and J lost 3 bases. The CDR3 length is 13 residues. The CDR3: CSVTSRGVYEQYF. The CDR3 bases are TGCAGCGTCACCAGCCGGGGGGTCTACGAGCAGTACTTC.

This chain connects TRBV7-9 to TRBJ2-2; tentatively, D is TRBD1 (5 bases). Germline CDR1 SEHNR, CDR2 FQNEAQ (reference sequence). Trimming stripped 6 bases from V and 7 bases from J, with 18 bases between. The CDR3 is 15 amino acids. The CDR3, as DNA: TGTGCCAGCAGGAAACAGGAGCCCCTCCTCGGGGAGCTGTTTTTT. The encoded protein is CASRKQEPLLGELFF.